This T cell receptor (beta chain) was documented in a study of regulatory T cells in long-lasting Graves disease. Ten or more counts support this clonotype. Sequencing libraries for TCR beta were prepared with iRepertoire HTBI primers and Arm-PCR of CDR3 regions. Using its own MiXCR run on the multiplex PCR reads, TCRdb lists one record per CDR3 protein. The sample records approximately 400,000 distinct CDR3 sequences, about 16% being singletons. The time point is: newly diagnosed GD, antithyroid drugs for less than 3 months. From RNA extracted from PBMCs, the TCR library was made. V lost 6 bases and J lost 10, with 19 bases in between. The CDR3 has 13 residues. CDR1 and CDR2 (germline): DFQATT, SNEGSKA (reference sequence). This same sample was also taken into another study, of T cells in Graves' hyperthyroidism and ophthalmopathy.

The chain joins TRBV20-1 to TRBJ2-1; tentatively, D is TRBD2 (5 bases). The sample here was peripheral blood mononuclear cells (PBMCs), taken at new diagnosis, from a patient treated with antithyroid drugs. The receptor comes from a woman in her twenties or thirties with Graves disease. For the CDR3, the DNA is TGCAGTGCCCCCCGGAGTCGGACGGGGGAGCAGTTCTTC. Its protein product is CSAPRSRTGEQFF.